This TCR beta chain was retrieved from a study of STAT3 mutations in large granular lymphocyte leukemia. Study-wide results and limits: Every T-LGLL patient had at least one immunodominant TCRbeta clonotype. After therapy, about 35% of the 18 patients switched clonotypes, all new clones STAT3 wild type.

The CDR3 spans 13 residues. V lost 5 bases and J 5 bases, leaving 9 bases between the germline ends. Germline CDR1 reads PRHDT; CDR2 reads FYEKMQ (reference sequence). This clone was seen once. Its antigen is unknown. Average productive template count per sample was around 43,000. The method was immunoSEQ multiplex PCR; TCRdb's version includes in-frame clones alone and lacks a portion of them. The sample carries approximately 1,500 clones, roughly 55% recorded once. V is TRBV13 and J is TRBJ2-2; no firm D call. This TCR derives from a man between 60 and 70 years old with T-cell large granular lymphocyte leukemia. Some clones in this sample may be carry-over from other donors' samples. Sequencing input: peripheral blood mononuclear cells. CDR3 sequence reads: CASSQRRTGELFF. The DNA for the CDR3 is TGTGCCAGCAGCCAAAGGAGAACCGGGGAGCTGTTTTTT.